The clone carrying this T cell receptor (beta chain) appeared many times. The data are from a study of read filtering for tumor transcriptome and immune sequencing. In germline, CDR1 is DFQATT, CDR2 SNEGSKA (reference sequence). Losses at the gene ends were 0 bases for V and 1 base for J; bases not matched to a gene: 4. The length of the CDR3 is 15 residues. From 350 to 500 ng of RNA, a library with molecular barcoded alpha/delta and beta/gamma adaptors was made. Via MiXCR, TCRdb re-called the reads, giving one row per CDR3 protein. The profile shows about 48,000 distinct CDR3 sequences, approximately 19% of them singletons.

The sequence came from a donor aged 40 or over with multiple myeloma. The J gene is TRBJ2-3, the V gene TRBV20-1; 7 bases match TRBD2. The sequenced material came from a population of CD138-negative cells sorted from bone marrow. Here the CDR3 DNA reads TGCAGTGCTAGAGATGGCGGGAGAGGCACAGATACGCAGTATTTT. It is translated as CSARDGGRGTDTQYF.